This T cell receptor beta chain was sequenced for a study of OX40 agonist ivuxolimab in advanced cancers. General observations from the study: Partly responding patients at 0.1-3.0 mg/kg showed some of the smallest clonal expansion. CD4+ and CD8+ blood T cells expanded clonally by week 6 at 0.1 to 3.0 mg/kg. There were also nonresponders showing low normalized T-cell clonal expansion.

Looked up from germline, CDR1 is MDHEN and CDR2 is SYDVKM. Germline trimming cut 5 bases from V and 2 bases from J; bases unmatched to any gene: 10. There are 17 residues in the CDR3. This clone has just one count. The antigen remains undetermined. Patients were ineligible given autoimmune disease history or systemic immunosuppression. Profiling relied on immunoSEQ multiplex PCR, and the TCRdb table lists in-frame clones only, not all of them. The sample contains roughly 90,000 clones, under 95% of which appear only once. The origin of this receptor is an adult with an advanced solid tumor such as melanoma, head and neck, liver or kidney cancer. Here the sequenced sample was CD4+ or CD8+ T cells sorted from blood, taken in a trial of the OX40 agonist ivuxolimab. The genes are TRBV28 and TRBJ2-1, with 9 bases identical to TRBD2. The CDR3 loop reads CASSPAGGGSTYNEQFF. The DNA for the CDR3 is TGTGCCAGCAGTCCCGCGGGGGGGGGATCTACCTACAATGAGCAGTTCTTC.